The 5 T cell receptor beta chains reported below all come from one sample, sequenced in a study of shared clonotypes between healthy human individuals. Generated by immunoSEQ multiplex PCR, the TCRdb table keeps only in-frame clones and is missing some. The sample records approximately 1,500,000 clones, 95% to 99% being singletons. The sequencing sample was made of naive CD4+ T cells sorted from blood. Subset in this sample: CD45RA+ positively selected. These receptors came from a man aged 25-45 years in good health.

The chain links TRBV18 to TRBJ2-3, with D tentatively TRBD2 (6 bases). The CDR3 is 16 residues long. Trimming removed 2 bases from V and 0 bases from J, with 12 bases in between. Germline CDR1 reads KGHSH; CDR2 reads LQKENI. CDR3 residues: CASSPDGGTSTDTQYF. The CDR3 DNA is TGTGCCAGCTCACCAGACGGCGGGACTAGCACAGATACGCAGTATTTT. Drawing the rest from reference TRBV18 and TRBJ2-3, the complete variable domain is NAGVMQNPRHLVRRRGQEARLRCSPMKGHSHVYWYRQLPEEGLKFMVYLQKENIIDESGMPKERFSAEFPKEGPSILRIQQVVRGDSAAYFCASSPDGGTSTDTQYFGPGTRLTVL.

The chain uses TRBV28 and TRBJ2-1; unclear D gene. Trimming cost V 7 bases and J 3 bases, with 19 bases left between them. This CDR3 comprises 16 residues. CDR1 is MDHEN and CDR2 is SYDVKM in the germline V gene. The DNA of the CDR3 is TGTGCCAGCACACCTCCAGCCCCCTCAGGCTACAATGAGCAGTTCTTC. Protein sequence: CASTPPAPSGYNEQFF.

The chain links TRBV9 to TRBJ2-2; D gene unclear. This CDR3 region has 11 residues. The ends were cut back, 7 bases at V and 6 bases at J, with 7 bases in the middle. The germline V gene encodes CDR1 SGDLS and CDR2 YYNGEE. The CDR3 reads CASGLAGELFF. In DNA, the CDR3 is TGTGCCAGCGGCCTGGCCGGGGAGCTGTTTTTT.

The gene calls are TRBV28 and TRBJ1-2, with a weak D call TRBD1 (5 bases). Germline assignment: CDR1 MDHEN and CDR2 SYDVKM. Deletions cut 4 bases from V and 4 bases from J, with 7 bases between. This CDR3 spans 12 amino acids. As DNA, the CDR3 is TGTGCCAGCAGTTGGGACTCCTATGGCTACACCTTC. This codes for CASSWDSYGYTF.

In DNA, the CDR3 is TGTGCCAGCAGCGTAGAAGTAGGTACGCAGTATTTT. It translates to CASSVEVGTQYF. The chain carries TRBV9 and TRBJ2-3; D is unclear. Germline-derived CDR1 and CDR2 are SGDLS and YYNGEE. V lost 0 bases to trimming and J lost 8 bases, with 7 bases between them. The length of the CDR3 is 12 residues.